This is a list of T cell receptor beta chains from one sample in a study of cytomegalovirus exposure and HLA in healthy donors. Clones were sequenced by immunoSEQ multiplex PCR, and TCRdb holds only the in-frame ones, with some missing. Here the sample spans about 130,000 clones, 75% to 85% being singletons. Material for sequencing was PBMCs. The source is a man aged 45-60 years in good health and CMV-seronegative. CDR3s include the opening cysteine and the closing phenylalanine or tryptophan. D genes are given only for firm matches. Expanded clones are given a class, and other clones once, few, many or no size at all.

. . 14 TRBJ1-2 TRBV11-1 TGTGCCAGCAGCCCCCACTCAAGTAACTATGGCTACACCTTC CASSPHSSNYGYTF
TRBD2 . 14 TRBJ2-1 TRBV9 TGTGCCAGCAGCGTAGGCGGGGGCTACAATGAGCAGTTCTTC CASSVGGGYNEQFF
. . 17 TRBJ1-3 TRBV5-1 TGCGCCAGCAGCTTGGATGGGGACTTCTCCCCGGGAAACACCATATATTTT CASSLDGDFSPGNTIYF
TRBD2 . 16 TRBJ2-1 TRBV19 TGTGCCAGTAGTCCGTCTAGCGGGGGCTCCTACAATGAGCAGTTCTTC CASSPSSGGSYNEQFF
TRBD1 . 13 TRBJ1-2 TRBV27 TGTGCCAGCACCGGCAGGGGGCACTATGGCTACACCTTC CASTGRGHYGYTF
. . 13 TRBJ1-1 TRBV6-1 TGTGCCAGCAGTGAAGTTGGGGCAGAGGTAGCTTTCTTT CASSEVGAEVAFF
TRBD2 . 17 TRBJ2-3 TRBV4-2 TGTGCCAGCAGCCCCCGAGAAGGAGCGGGGTCCACAGATACGCAGTATTTT CASSPREGAGSTDTQYF
. . 15 TRBJ1-5 TRBV6-1 TGTGCCAGCAGTCCCGATCCTGGGGCACATCAGCCCCAGCATTTT CASSPDPGAHQPQHF
TRBD1 . 16 TRBJ2-7 TRBV7-7 TGTGCTAGCAGCTTAGATGAGGACAGGGGATCCTACGAGCAGTACTTC CASSLDEDRGSYEQYF
TRBD1 . 15 TRBJ1-2 TRBV2 TGTGCCAGCAGACGGGATGGACAGGCTGGCTATGGCTACACCTTC CASRRDGQAGYGYTF
TRBD1 . 19 TRBJ2-6 TRBV4-2 TGTGCCAGCAGCCAAGAGCCCGGGACAGGGCGCTCTGGGGCCAACGTCCTGACTTTC CASSQEPGTGRSGANVLTF
TRBD1 . 14 TRBJ1-1 TRBV6-5 TGTGCCAGCAGTGAGGGACAGAAGAACACTGAAGCTTTCTTT CASSEGQKNTEAFF
TRBD2 . 12 TRBJ2-7 TRBV25-1 TGTGCCACCCACGGGGGGTCCTACGAGCAGTACTTC CATHGGSYEQYF
TRBD1 few 16 TRBJ2-7 TRBV6-6 TGTGCCAGCAGTTACTCGCAGGACAGGGGGCGGGACGAGCAGTACTTC CASSYSQDRGRDEQYF
. . 14 TRBJ2-7 TRBV7-9 TGTGCCAGCAGCTTAGAACAGGGAAGGTACGAGCAGTACTTC CASSLEQGRYEQYF
. . 15 TRBJ1-4 TRBV9 TGTGCCAGCAGCCTGGTCGGGACAAGGGAGGAAAAACTGTTTTTT CASSLVGTREEKLFF
TRBD2 . 17 TRBJ2-7 TRBV7-9 TGTGCCAGCAGCTGGACTAGCGGGAAACGGATGGACTACGAGCAGTACTTC CASSWTSGKRMDYEQYF
. . 13 TRBJ2-1 TRBV7-2 TGTGCCAGCAGCTTAAACGGTTACAATGAGCAGTTCTTC CASSLNGYNEQFF
TRBD1 . 14 TRBJ1-1 TRBV5-1 TGCGCCAGCAGCTTACTTCCAGGGGGGACTGAAGCTTTCTTT CASSLLPGGTEAFF
. . 16 TRBJ1-1 TRBV4-1 TGCGCCAGCAGCCAAGGATGGTTTGGGGCTAACCCTGAAGCTTTCTTT CASSQGWFGANPEAFF